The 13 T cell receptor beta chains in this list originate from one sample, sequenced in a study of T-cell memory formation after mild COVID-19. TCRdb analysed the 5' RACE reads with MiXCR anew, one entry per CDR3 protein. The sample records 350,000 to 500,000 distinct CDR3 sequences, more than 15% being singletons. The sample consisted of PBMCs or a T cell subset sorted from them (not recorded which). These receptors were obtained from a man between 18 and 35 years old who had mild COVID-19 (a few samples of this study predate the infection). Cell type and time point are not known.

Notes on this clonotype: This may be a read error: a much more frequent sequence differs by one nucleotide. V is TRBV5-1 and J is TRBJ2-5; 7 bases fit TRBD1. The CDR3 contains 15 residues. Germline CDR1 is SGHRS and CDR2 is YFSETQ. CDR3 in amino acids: CASSLVPGQQETKYF. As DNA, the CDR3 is TGCGCCAGCAGCTTGGTGCCGGGACAGCAAGAGACCAAGTACTTC.

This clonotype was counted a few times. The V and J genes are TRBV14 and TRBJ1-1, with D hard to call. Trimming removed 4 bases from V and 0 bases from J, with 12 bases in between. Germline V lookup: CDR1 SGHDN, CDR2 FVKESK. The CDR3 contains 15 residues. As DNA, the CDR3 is TGTGCCAGCAGCCCTTGGGAACGGATGAACACTGAAGCTTTCTTT. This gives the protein CASSPWERMNTEAFF.

The CDR3 DNA follows: TGTGCCAGCAGTTGGTCGGGAGGGGGAGGCAATGAGCAGTTCTTC. Translated, it gives CASSWSGGGGNEQFF. The chain joins TRBV6-6 to TRBJ2-1, with 8 bases that match TRBD2. CDR3 length: 15 amino acids. Germline CDR1 is MNHNY and CDR2 is SVGAGI (reference sequence). V shed 4 bases, J shed 6 bases, and the junction held 8 bases outside the gene matches.

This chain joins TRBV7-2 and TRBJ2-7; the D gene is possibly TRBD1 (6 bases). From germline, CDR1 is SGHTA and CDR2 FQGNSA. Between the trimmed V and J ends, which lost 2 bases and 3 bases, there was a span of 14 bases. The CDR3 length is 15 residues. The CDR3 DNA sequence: TGTGCCAGCAGCTTATCGCCAGGGACAAGCTACGAGCAGTACTTC. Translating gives CASSLSPGTSYEQYF.

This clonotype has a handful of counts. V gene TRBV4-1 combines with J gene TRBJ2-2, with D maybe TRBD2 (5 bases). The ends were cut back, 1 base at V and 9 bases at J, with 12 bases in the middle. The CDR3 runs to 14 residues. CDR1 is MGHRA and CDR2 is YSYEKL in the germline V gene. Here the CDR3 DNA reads TGCGCCAGCAGCCAAGCGGGAAATTCTTGGGAGCTGTTTTTT. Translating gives CASSQAGNSWELFF.

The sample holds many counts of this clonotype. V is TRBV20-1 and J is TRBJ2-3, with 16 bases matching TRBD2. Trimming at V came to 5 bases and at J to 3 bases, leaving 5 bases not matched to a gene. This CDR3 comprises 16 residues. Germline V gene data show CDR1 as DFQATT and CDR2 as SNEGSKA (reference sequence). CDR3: CSAGTSGGAGTDTQYF. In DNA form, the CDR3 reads TGCAGTGCTGGGACTAGCGGGGGGGCGGGGACAGATACGCAGTATTTT.

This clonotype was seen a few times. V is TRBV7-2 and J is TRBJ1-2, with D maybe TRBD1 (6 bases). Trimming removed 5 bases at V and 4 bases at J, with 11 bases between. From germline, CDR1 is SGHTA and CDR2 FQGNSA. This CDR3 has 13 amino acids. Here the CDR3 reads CASSPTTGYGYTF. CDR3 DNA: TGTGCCAGCAGCCCGACGACAGGCTATGGCTACACCTTC.

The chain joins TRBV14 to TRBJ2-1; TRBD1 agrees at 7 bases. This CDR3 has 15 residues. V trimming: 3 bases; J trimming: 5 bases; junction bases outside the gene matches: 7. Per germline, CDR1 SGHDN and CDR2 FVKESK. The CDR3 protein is CASSHPGTANNEQFF. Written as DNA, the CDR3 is TGTGCCAGCAGCCACCCCGGGACAGCAAACAATGAGCAGTTCTTC.

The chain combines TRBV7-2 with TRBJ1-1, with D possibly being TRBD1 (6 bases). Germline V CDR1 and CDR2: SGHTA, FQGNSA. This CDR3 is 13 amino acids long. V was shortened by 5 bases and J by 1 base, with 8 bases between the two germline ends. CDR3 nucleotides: TGTGCCAGCAGCAAGGACAGGAACACTGAAGCTTTCTTT. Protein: CASSKDRNTEAFF.

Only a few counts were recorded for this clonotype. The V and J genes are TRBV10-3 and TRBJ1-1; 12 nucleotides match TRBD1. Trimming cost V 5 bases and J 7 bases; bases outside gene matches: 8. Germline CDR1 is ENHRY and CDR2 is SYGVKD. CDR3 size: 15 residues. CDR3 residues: CAISTGTGGGSEAFF. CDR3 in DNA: TGTGCCATCAGTACCGGGACAGGGGGCGGGAGTGAAGCTTTCTTT.

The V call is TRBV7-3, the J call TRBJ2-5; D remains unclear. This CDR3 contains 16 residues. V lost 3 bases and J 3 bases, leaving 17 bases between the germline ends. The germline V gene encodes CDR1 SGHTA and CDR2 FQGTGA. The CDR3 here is CASSFGFDPAKETQYF. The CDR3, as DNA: TGTGCCAGCAGCTTTGGCTTTGACCCCGCAAAAGAGACCCAGTACTTC.

The CDR3 region has the DNA TGCGCCAGTAAACAAACCCAGTGGACTAGCGGCTACACCGGGGAGCTGTTTTTT. It encodes CASKQTQWTSGYTGELFF. The chain links TRBV5-1 to TRBJ2-2; 10 bases align to TRBD2. The germline gives CDR1 SGHRS, CDR2 YFSETQ. After removal of 8 bases from V and 3 bases from J, the junction contained 16 bases not matched to a gene. The CDR3 totals 18 residues.

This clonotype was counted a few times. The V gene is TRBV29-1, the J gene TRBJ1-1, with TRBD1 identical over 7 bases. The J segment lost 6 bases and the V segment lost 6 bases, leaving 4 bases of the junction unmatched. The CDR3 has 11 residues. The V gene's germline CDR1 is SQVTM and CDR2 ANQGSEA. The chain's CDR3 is CSVGTDPEAFF. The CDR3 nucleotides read TGCAGCGTCGGGACAGACCCTGAAGCTTTCTTT.